This T cell receptor (beta chain) originates from a study of regulatory T cells in long-lasting Graves disease. Stated time point: newly diagnosed GD, antithyroid drugs for less than 3 months. Extracted RNA from PBMCs served as the source of the TCR library. The TCR beta library used iRepertoire HTBI primers with Arm-PCR amplification of CDR3. TCRdb re-called the multiplex PCR reads through MiXCR, storing one row per CDR3 protein. Of about 400,000 distinct CDR3 sequences listed, around a sixth are singletons. The CDR3 is made up of 14 amino acids. From germline, CDR1 is MNHNS and CDR2 SASEGT. This clonotype appeared many times. The junction and the germline gene differ at one end; a read error may be behind it.

Sequences were derived from peripheral blood mononuclear cells (PBMCs), sampled at new diagnosis, from a patient treated with antithyroid drugs. This clonotype was obtained from a female donor with Graves disease. This chain links TRBV6-1 with TRBJ1-1; possibly TRBD1 for D (5 bases). CDR3 bases: TGTGCCAGCACTGAACCCCCCGGGGGAACTGAAGCTTTCTTT. Translation gives CASTEPPGGTEAFF.